Included here is one T cell receptor beta chain sequence, with context. Its cognate antigen is unknown. This sample was included in a study of beta chain features in type 1 diabetes. Every isolated RNA sample was fully reverse transcribed, so sequencing captured expressed TCRB transcripts. Assay used: immunoSEQ multiplex PCR; TCRdb lists only in-frame clones, some missing. The data hold approximately 730,000 clones, with around 15% observed a single time. Study-wide findings and caveats: PCR, the amplification step, might favor shorter templates, equally in patients and controls. Shortening of TCRB CDR3s, moderate but significant, appeared in all four CD4+ subsets of Type 1 diabetes patients.

In germline, CDR1 is LNHDA, CDR2 SQIVND (reference sequence). The CDR3 loop spans 13 amino acids. V shed 3 bases and J shed 4 bases, with 9 bases lying between them. This chain uses TRBV19 with TRBJ2-5, with a tentative D call TRBD2 (6 bases). This receptor was obtained from a man between 18 and 29 years old with type 1 diabetes. Sequencing input: naive CD4+ T cells from blood. The CDR3 region has the DNA TGTGCCAGTAGTATTGTCGGGGGAGAGACCCAGTACTTC. The encoded protein is CASSIVGGETQYF.